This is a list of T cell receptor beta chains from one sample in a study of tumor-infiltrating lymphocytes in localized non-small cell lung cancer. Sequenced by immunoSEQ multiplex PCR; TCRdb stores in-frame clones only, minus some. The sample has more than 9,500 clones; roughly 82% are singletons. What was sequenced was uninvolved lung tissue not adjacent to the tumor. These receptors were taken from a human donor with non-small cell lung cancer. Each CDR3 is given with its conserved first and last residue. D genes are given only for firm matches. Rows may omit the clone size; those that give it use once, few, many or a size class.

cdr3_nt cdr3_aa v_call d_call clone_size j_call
TGTGCCAGCAGCTTATGGGGATCCTCCCACACAGATACGCAGTATTTT CASSLWGSSHTDTQYF TRBV13 . . TRBJ2-3
TGTGCCAGCAGCTCTACGGGGCAAGGGACTGAAGCTTTCTTT CASSSTGQGTEAFF TRBV7-2 . . TRBJ1-1
TGTGCCAGCAGTCGGACGGCGGATCAGCCCCAGCATTTT CASSRTADQPQHF TRBV6-5 . once TRBJ1-5
TGCGCCAGCAGCCAAGAATTCGGCCAGATGAACACTGAAGCTTTCTTT CASSQEFGQMNTEAFF TRBV4-3 . . TRBJ1-1
TGCAGCGTACAGGGGGCAGGCACCGGGGAGCTGTTTTTT CSVQGAGTGELFF TRBV29-1 TRBD1 . TRBJ2-2
TGCGCCAGCTCGCATGGCTACACCTTC CASSHGYTF TRBV10-2 . . TRBJ1-2
TGTGCCAGCAGCTTCGCCGGGACAAGTAATGAGCAGTTCTTC CASSFAGTSNEQFF TRBV5-6 . once TRBJ2-1
TGCGCCAGCAGCTTACAGGGTAATGAAAAACTGTTTTTT CASSLQGNEKLFF TRBV5-1 . . TRBJ1-4
TGCGCCAGCAGCGCAGACCCCCCGGGACAGGCTAATGAAAAACTGTTTTTT CASSADPPGQANEKLFF TRBV5-1 TRBD1 once TRBJ1-4
TGTGCCAGCAGCCCTATGACAGGGCGGAACACTGAAGCTTTCTTT CASSPMTGRNTEAFF TRBV14 TRBD1 . TRBJ1-1
TGTGCCAGCAGCAGGGGTTCAGGTCAGCCCCAGCATTTT CASSRGSGQPQHF TRBV5-4 . . TRBJ1-5
TGTGCCAGTAGTATCGCGGGGCCAGGCACTGAAGCTTTCTTT CASSIAGPGTEAFF TRBV19 . . TRBJ1-1
TGTGCCAGCAGCTCGAGACAGGAGAACACCGGGGAGCTGTTTTTT CASSSRQENTGELFF TRBV7-2 . . TRBJ2-2
TGTGCCAGCAGCCCGCTTCCTGGCAGGGGCTCCTACGAGCAGTACTTC CASSPLPGRGSYEQYF TRBV7-2 . . TRBJ2-7
TGTGCCAGCAGCTCCCAGAGCACAGATACGCAGTATTTT CASSSQSTDTQYF TRBV5-4 . . TRBJ2-3
TGCAGCGTCCAGGGCGCCGGGACACAACAGCATTTT CSVQGAGTQQHF TRBV29-1 . . TRBJ1-5
TGCGCCAGCAAGGGCGAATACGAGCAGTACTTC CASKGEYEQYF TRBV5-1 . . TRBJ2-7
TGCGCCAGCAGCCGGGGACTAGCGGGGGGGCCCGGGACGGAGACCCAGTACTTC CASSRGLAGGPGTETQYF TRBV4-1 TRBD2 . TRBJ2-5
TGCGCCAGCAGTGAGCAAGGACAGAAGGCGGCTTTCTTT CASSEQGQKAAFF TRBV10-1 . . TRBJ1-1
TGTGCCAGCAGCTTAGACACTGAAGCTTTCTTT CASSLDTEAFF TRBV7-9 . . TRBJ1-1
TGTGCCAGTAGTACTTCGCCTTGGGGAGTCACAAACCTAGCCAAAAACATTCAGTACTTC CASSTSPWGVTNLAKNIQYF TRBV19 . few TRBJ2-4
TGTGCCAGCAGCGTTGGACCTCCTGACAGGAACACTGAAGCTTTCTTT CASSVGPPDRNTEAFF TRBV5-6 . . TRBJ1-1
TGCGCCAGCAGCCAAGATCTCGCGGGCCGCTCCTACGAGCAGTACTTC CASSQDLAGRSYEQYF TRBV4-3 . . TRBJ2-7
TGTGCCAGCCTACCTACAGGGACCCTCGGGGAGACCCAGTACTTC CASLPTGTLGETQYF TRBV5-6 . few TRBJ2-5
TGTGCCAGCAGTTACCAGGGTTCGGGAGCTTTCTTT CASSYQGSGAFF TRBV6-5 . . TRBJ1-1
TGTACCGCCGGGACAGGCACCTACGAGCAGTACTTC CTAGTGTYEQYF TRBV6-5 TRBD1 . TRBJ2-7
TGTGCCAGCAGTTTAGGGACAGGGTACGGGGAGCTGTTTTTT CASSLGTGYGELFF TRBV27 TRBD1 . TRBJ2-2
TGCGCCAGCAGCCAAGCGGTAGGGGGGAACACTGAAGCTTTCTTT CASSQAVGGNTEAFF TRBV4-3 . once TRBJ1-1
TGTGCCAGCAGCCAAGTAGGGCGGGATGGGGGCTACACCTTC CASSQVGRDGGYTF TRBV14 . . TRBJ1-2
TGTGCCAGCAGCGTAGGGTGGGACGGGGGAGGCTACACCTTC CASSVGWDGGGYTF TRBV9 . . TRBJ1-2
TGTGCCAGCAGTTTCGTGGGGCCGAGAGAGCAGTACTTC CASSFVGPREQYF TRBV27 . . TRBJ2-7
TGTGCCAGCAGTGTAATACAGGATCGCAATGAGCAGTTCTTC CASSVIQDRNEQFF TRBV6-1 . . TRBJ2-1
TGTGCCAGCAGTTATCAGGGTGGAGCTTTCTTT CASSYQGGAFF TRBV6-5 . . TRBJ1-1
TGTGCCAGCAGCTTAGAACCGGGGCCCTACGAGCAGTACTTC CASSLEPGPYEQYF TRBV11-2 . . TRBJ2-7
TGTGCCAGCAACCCGACAGGGGCGGGATCACCCCTCCACTTT CASNPTGAGSPLHF TRBV5-6 TRBD1 . TRBJ1-6
TGCGCCAGCAGCAAGAACCCACAGGGTGGCGAGCAGTACTTC CASSKNPQGGEQYF TRBV4-3 . . TRBJ2-7
TGTGCCAGCAGCTTAGGCAGGGATAGCAATCAGCCCCAGCATTTT CASSLGRDSNQPQHF TRBV7-8 . . TRBJ1-5
TGCGCCAGCAGCCAAGACAGGGCCTATGGCTACACCTTC CASSQDRAYGYTF TRBV4-3 . . TRBJ1-2
TGCGCCAGCAGCCAAGATCAGGGATCACAAGAGACCCAGTACTTC CASSQDQGSQETQYF TRBV4-1 . . TRBJ2-5
TGTGCCAGCAGTTACTCGTCAGGGAACAATGAGCAGTTCTTC CASSYSSGNNEQFF TRBV6-6 . . TRBJ2-1
TGTGCCAGCAACATGGGTACGAACACCGGGGAGCTGTTTTTT CASNMGTNTGELFF TRBV5-8 . . TRBJ2-2
TGTGCCAGCAGCTTAGCTTCCGGGACAGGGATGTACGAGCAGTACTTC CASSLASGTGMYEQYF TRBV7-2 TRBD1 . TRBJ2-7
TGTGCCAGCAGCCCTGCCGCCCCGGGACTTTCTAACTATGGCTACACCTTC CASSPAAPGLSNYGYTF TRBV7-8 . . TRBJ1-2
TGTGCCACCAGCATTAGACAGGGGGCCTCGGATGAGCAGTTCTTC CATSIRQGASDEQFF TRBV15 TRBD1 few TRBJ2-1
TGTGCCAGCAGCCCGCGCGTTGGGCCGGGACTTGGTGAGCAGTTCTTC CASSPRVGPGLGEQFF TRBV14 . . TRBJ2-1
TGTGCCAGCAGCTGGGACAGGAATAATTCACCCCTCCACTTT CASSWDRNNSPLHF TRBV7-9 TRBD1 . TRBJ1-6
TGTGCCAGCCTTAGTCCCTCGAACGAGCAGTACTTC CASLSPSNEQYF TRBV7-9 . . TRBJ2-7
TGTGCCAGCAGCGTAGGCCCTGAAGGGGTCACAGATACGCAGTATTTT CASSVGPEGVTDTQYF TRBV9 . . TRBJ2-3
TGTGCCATCAGTGACGGGGGGGGCTACACCTTC CAISDGGGYTF TRBV10-3 . once TRBJ1-2
TGTGCCAGTAAGGAGAACAGCGGGGAAACAGATACGCAGTATTTT CASKENSGETDTQYF TRBV19 TRBD2 . TRBJ2-3
TGTGCCAGCAGTTACGGGTTTGACATTCCGAACACTGAAGCTTTCTTT CASSYGFDIPNTEAFF TRBV6-5 . . TRBJ1-1
TGTGCCAGCAGCCAGAGCGGGGGGGCCACCGGGGAGCTGTTTTTT CASSQSGGATGELFF TRBV7-8 TRBD2 once TRBJ2-2